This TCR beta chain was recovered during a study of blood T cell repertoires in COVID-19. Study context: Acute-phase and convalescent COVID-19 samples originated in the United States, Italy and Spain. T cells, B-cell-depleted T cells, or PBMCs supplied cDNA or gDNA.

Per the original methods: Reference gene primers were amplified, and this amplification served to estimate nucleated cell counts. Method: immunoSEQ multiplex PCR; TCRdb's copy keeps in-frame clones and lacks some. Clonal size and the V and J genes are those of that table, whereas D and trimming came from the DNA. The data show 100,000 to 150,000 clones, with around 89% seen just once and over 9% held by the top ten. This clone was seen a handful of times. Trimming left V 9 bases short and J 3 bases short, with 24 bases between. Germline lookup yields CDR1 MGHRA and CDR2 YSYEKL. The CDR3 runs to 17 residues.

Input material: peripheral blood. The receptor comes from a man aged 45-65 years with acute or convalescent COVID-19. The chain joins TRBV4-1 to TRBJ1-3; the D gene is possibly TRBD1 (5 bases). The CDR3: CASNRDYNPQYGNTIYF. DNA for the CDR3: TGCGCCAGTAACCGGGACTACAACCCCCAATATGGAAACACCATATATTTT.